These T cell receptor beta chains were read from a single sample in a study of T cell responses to AZD1222 COVID-19 vaccine. The method was immunoSEQ multiplex PCR; TCRdb's version includes in-frame clones alone and lacks a portion of them. The sample lists 30,000 to 35,000 clones; approximately 90% were seen once. Sequencing used peripheral blood, obtained on day 0 of AZD1222 vaccination. The receptor source for this set is an adult in good health. CDR3s leave out the opening cysteine and the closing phenylalanine or tryptophan.

V	J	CDR3
TRBV7-9	TRBJ1-1	ASRQLMNTEAF
TRBV27	TRBJ2-1	ASSLVSTGTGEQF
TRBV19	TRBJ1-1	ASSIDFRLRGNTEAF
TRBV6-5	TRBJ1-1	ASSRQGGDTEAF
TRBV28	TRBJ1-5	ASSLSSSDNQPQH
TRBV6-2/TRBV6-3	TRBJ2-2	ASSWGLVTGELF
TRBV7-8	TRBJ1-3	ASRGINTIY
TRBV4-2	TRBJ2-2	ASSLSIPGGGTGELF
TRBV19	TRBJ1-2	ASSIANGNYGYT
TRBV30	TRBJ1-6	AWKPEGNNSPLH
TRBV13	TRBJ2-3	ASRASRGLPTDTQY
TRBV29-1	TRBJ1-1	SVEVGPMNTEAF
TRBV19	TRBJ1-1	ASRSGGGPSTEAF
TRBV14	TRBJ1-2	ASSQVVDGYT
TRBV16	TRBJ2-1	ASGWLNEQF
TRBV5-4	TRBJ2-7	ASTLDRGRREQY
TRBV15	TRBJ1-2	ATSSRNNYGYT
TRBV6-5	TRBJ2-2	ASRRQGAGAGELF
TRBV28	TRBJ1-2	ASSLGGGYGYT
TRBV6-5	TRBJ1-2	ASSYSRTGGGGYT
TRBV24-1	TRBJ1-3	ATSTRTGGLRGSGNTIY
TRBV6-5	TRBJ1-6	ASRTGPQAPLH
TRBV24-1	TRBJ2-1	ATSDLKMGSSYNEQF
TRBV19	TRBJ2-1	ASSILGQIYNEQF
TRBV20-1	TRBJ1-2	SARTVGYT
TRBV9	TRBJ2-2	ASSVTRSGTGELF
TRBV6-5	TRBJ1-6	ASSGQGIYSPLH